This note documents a single TCR beta chain sequence. Its target is not known. The data stem from a study of shared clonotypes between healthy human individuals. Using immunoSEQ multiplex PCR, the repertoire was profiled, and TCRdb retains in-frame clones only, with some absent. The sample carries roughly 2,300,000 clones, around 90% recorded once. Germline V CDR1 and CDR2: SEHNR, FQNEAQ (reference sequence). The CDR3 totals 15 residues. Trimming removed 1 base at V and 2 bases at J, with 11 bases between. Study observations and caveats: Only blood was sampled; tissue repertoires likely differ. Larger estimated richness was generally recorded for naive subsets relative to memory subsets.

The sequence derives from a man aged 18 to 35 in good health. Some clones in this sample may be carry-over from other donors' samples. This chain joins TRBV7-9 and TRBJ1-1; D might be TRBD1 (5 bases). Material for sequencing was naive CD4+ T cells from PBMCs. Subset reported: CD45RA+ positively selected. The CDR3 region has the DNA TGTGCCAGCAGCTTAGGGCGGACACAAAACACTGAAGCTTTCTTT. This translates into CASSLGRTQNTEAFF.